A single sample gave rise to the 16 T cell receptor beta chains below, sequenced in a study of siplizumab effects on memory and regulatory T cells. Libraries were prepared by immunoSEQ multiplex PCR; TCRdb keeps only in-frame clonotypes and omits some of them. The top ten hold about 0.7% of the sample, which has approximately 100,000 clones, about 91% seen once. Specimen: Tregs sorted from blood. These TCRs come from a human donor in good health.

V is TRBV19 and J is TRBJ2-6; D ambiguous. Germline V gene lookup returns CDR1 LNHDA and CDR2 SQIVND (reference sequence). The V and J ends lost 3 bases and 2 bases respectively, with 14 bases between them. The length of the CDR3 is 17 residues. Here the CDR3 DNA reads TGTGCCAGTAGTATGGCTCTCGTGGCTCCTGGGGCCAACGTCCTGACTTTC. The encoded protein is CASSMALVAPGANVLTF.

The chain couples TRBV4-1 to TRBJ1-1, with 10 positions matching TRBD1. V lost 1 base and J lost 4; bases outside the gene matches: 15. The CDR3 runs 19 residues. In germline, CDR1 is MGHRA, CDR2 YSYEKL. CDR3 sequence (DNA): TGCGCCAGCAGCCAAGGAGGTAGGAGACAGGGGGCTTTCCGCACTGAAGCTTTCTTT. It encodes CASSQGGRRQGAFRTEAFF.

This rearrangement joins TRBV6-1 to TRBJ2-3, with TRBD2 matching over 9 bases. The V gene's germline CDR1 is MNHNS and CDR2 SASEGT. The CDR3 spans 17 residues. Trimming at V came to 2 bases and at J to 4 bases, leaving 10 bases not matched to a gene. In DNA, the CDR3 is TGTGCCAGCAGTGAAATGGGTAGCGGGAGTCGGGCAGATACGCAGTATTTT. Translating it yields CASSEMGSGSRADTQYF.

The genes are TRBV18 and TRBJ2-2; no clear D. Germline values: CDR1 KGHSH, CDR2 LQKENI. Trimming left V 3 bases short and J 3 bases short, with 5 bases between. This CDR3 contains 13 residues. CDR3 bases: TGTGCCAGCTCACCTATCGACACCGGGGAGCTGTTTTTT. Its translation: CASSPIDTGELFF.

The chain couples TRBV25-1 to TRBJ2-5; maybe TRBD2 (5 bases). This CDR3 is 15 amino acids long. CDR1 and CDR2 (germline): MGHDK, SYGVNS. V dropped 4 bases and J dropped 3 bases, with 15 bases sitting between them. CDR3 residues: CASSVFQGAEETQYF. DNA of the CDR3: TGTGCCAGCAGTGTATTTCAAGGAGCGGAAGAGACCCAGTACTTC.

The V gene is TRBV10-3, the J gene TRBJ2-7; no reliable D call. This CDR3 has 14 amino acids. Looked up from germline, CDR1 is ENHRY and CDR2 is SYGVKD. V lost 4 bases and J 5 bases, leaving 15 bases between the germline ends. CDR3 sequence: CAISVGSTTDEQYF. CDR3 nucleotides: TGTGCCATCAGTGTGGGGTCCACGACCGACGAGCAGTACTTC.

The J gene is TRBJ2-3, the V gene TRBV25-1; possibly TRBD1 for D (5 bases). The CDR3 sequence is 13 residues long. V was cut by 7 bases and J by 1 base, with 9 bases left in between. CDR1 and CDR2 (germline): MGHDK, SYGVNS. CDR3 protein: CASIGRGTDTQYF. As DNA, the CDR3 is TGTGCCAGCATAGGCAGGGGCACAGATACGCAGTATTTT.

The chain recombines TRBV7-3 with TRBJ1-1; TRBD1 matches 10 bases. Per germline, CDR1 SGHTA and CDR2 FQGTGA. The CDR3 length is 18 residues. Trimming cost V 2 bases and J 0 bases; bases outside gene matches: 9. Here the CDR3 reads CASSLEKWDRGLNTEAFF. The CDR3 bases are TGTGCCAGCAGCTTAGAGAAGTGGGACAGGGGATTGAACACTGAAGCTTTCTTT. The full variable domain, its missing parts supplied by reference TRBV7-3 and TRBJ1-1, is GAGVSQTPSNKVTEKGKYVELRCDPISGHTALYWYRQSLGQGPEFLIYFQGTGAADDSGLPNDRFFAVRPEGSVSTLKIQRTERGDSAVYLCASSLEKWDRGLNTEAFFGQGTRLTVV.

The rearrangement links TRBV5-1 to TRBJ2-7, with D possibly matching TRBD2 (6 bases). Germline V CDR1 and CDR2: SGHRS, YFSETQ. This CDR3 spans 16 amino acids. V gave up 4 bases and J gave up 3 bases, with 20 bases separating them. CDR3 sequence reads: CASSLGSGTALYEQYF. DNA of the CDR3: TGCGCCAGCAGCCTGGGTTCGGGGACTGCTCTCTACGAGCAGTACTTC.

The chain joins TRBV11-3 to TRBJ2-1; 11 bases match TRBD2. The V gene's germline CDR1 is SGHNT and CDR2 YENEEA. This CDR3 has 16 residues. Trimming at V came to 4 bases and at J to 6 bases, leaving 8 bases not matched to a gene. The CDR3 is CASSYQRLAGCNEQFF. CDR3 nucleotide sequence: TGTGCCAGCAGCTACCAACGACTAGCGGGATGCAATGAGCAGTTCTTC.

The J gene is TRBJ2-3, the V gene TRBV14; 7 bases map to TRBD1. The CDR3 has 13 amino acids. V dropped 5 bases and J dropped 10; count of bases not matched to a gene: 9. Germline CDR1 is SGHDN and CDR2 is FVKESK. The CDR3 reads CASSYGTVSAQYF. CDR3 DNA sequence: TGTGCCAGCAGCTATGGGACAGTTAGTGCGCAGTATTTT.

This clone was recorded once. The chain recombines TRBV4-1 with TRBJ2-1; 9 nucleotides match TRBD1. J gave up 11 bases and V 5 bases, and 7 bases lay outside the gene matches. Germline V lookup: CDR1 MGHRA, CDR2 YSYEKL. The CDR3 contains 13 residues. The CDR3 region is CASSDRDRVKQFF. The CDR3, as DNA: TGCGCCAGCAGCGACCGGGACAGGGTAAAGCAGTTCTTC.

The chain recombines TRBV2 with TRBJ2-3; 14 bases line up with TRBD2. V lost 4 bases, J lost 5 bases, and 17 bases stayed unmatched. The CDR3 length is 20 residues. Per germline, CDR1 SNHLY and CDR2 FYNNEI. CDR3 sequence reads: CASSVRTRLAGGYTGDTQYF. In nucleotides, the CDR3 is TGTGCCAGCAGTGTAAGGACCCGACTAGCGGGGGGGTACACGGGAGATACGCAGTATTTT.

CDR3 DNA: TGTGCCAGCAGCAGGACCGGGGACAGTAGCACAGATACGCAGTATTTT. Residues: CASSRTGDSSTDTQYF. The V and J genes are TRBV5-5 and TRBJ2-3; the match to TRBD1 covers 7 bases. Germline CDR1 SGHKS, CDR2 YYEKEE (reference sequence). V gave up 4 bases and J gave up 0 bases; unmatched junction bases: 8. This CDR3 comprises 16 residues.

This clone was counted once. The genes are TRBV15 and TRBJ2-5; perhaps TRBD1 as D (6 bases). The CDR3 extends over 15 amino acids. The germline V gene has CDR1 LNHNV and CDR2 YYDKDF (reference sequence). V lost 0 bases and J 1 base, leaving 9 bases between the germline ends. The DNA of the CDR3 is TGTGCCACCAGCAGAGATCAGGGGACCCAAGAGACCCAGTACTTC. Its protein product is CATSRDQGTQETQYF.

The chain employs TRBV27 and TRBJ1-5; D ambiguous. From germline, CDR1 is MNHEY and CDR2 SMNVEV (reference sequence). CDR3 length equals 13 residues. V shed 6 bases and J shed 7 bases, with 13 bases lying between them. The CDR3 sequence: CASRFQSGQPQHF. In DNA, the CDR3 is TGTGCCAGCAGGTTTCAGAGTGGCCAGCCCCAGCATTTT.